This section outlines one T cell receptor (beta chain) sequence together with its context. This clonotype was counted ten times or more. Its target antigen remains unknown. Base qualities are not at hand, and no much larger clone is one base apart. CDR1 and CDR2, looked up from the germline V gene, are SQVTM and ANQGSEA. A distance of 10 bases separates the germline ends of V and J, which lose 1 base and 4 bases respectively. Reading from cysteine to phenylalanine, the CDR3 counts 13 amino acids. Just CDR3 DNA is preserved here, 39 bases in frame from base 1. The source of the sample is a study of T cells in Graves' hyperthyroidism and ophthalmopathy (dated 2019 in TCRdb). Regarding the research as a whole: Peripheral blood samples were taken at the time of initial diagnosis, prior to any treatment. TCR V-J signatures able to tell the groups apart were searched for in a discovery cohort of around 95 patients, of whom roughly 42 had Graves' ophthalmopathy and under 65 had stable Graves' hyperthyroidism. Prospective prediction of ophthalmopathy was tested in an independent validation cohort of 18 to 20 hyperthyroidism patients and around 16 patients who later progressed to ophthalmopathy. In roughly six Graves' hyperthyroidism patients, the study also compared T-cell repertoires from thyroid tissue with T-cell repertoires from blood. The roughly 100 discovery patients were divided at random into training and test sets in a 7:3 ratio. The paper reports TCR Vbeta CDR3 sequencing of approximately 140 peripheral blood samples: 43 ophthalmopathy, around 80 hyperthyroidism and around 17 progressor patients. Once sampling was done, hyperthyroidism patients were given methimazole at a starting dose of 30 mg daily, whereas ophthalmopathy patients were given high-dose intravenous methylprednisolone. What the study reported, not specific to this receptor: No statistical method was used to set the sample size in advance, and investigators knew the group allocation. Ophthalmopathy was separated from stable hyperthyroidism by a 13 V-J signature model, with approximately 86% sensitivity and approximately 81% specificity obtained in cross-validation and 80%/75% obtained in testing. During validation, the model predicted progression to ophthalmopathy a median of roughly six months ahead of onset, with around 70% sensitivity and around 73% specificity. Most expanded thyroid clonotypes (frequency above 0.001) were also found in blood, which suggests that blood repertoires may mirror thyroid immune responses.

The TCR beta CDR3 regions were amplified from RNA transcripts. The TCR CDR3 was subjected to a first round of RT-PCR using the HTBI primer set and the Qiagen OneStep RT-PCR kit. The libraries were constructed in a second round of multiplex PCR and then size-selected and purified. Libraries were sequenced paired-end with 100 bp reads on an Illumina HiSeq2000. As for how the authors treated the data: SOAPnuke was used to process the raw data, with reads discarded if the reads contained adapters or uncalled bases, had a mean Phred below 15, or lacked an exact constant-primer or identifier match. COPE v1.2.5 was used to merge the high-quality paired reads, and each unique nucleotide sequence was defined as a clonotype. MiTCR v1.1 was used to align clonotypes to the IMGT TRBV, TRBD and TRBJ reference segments. The analysis was restricted to V-J combinations with a frequency above 0.0001, which together covered 99.2% of the repertoires. A TCS score was defined as the ratio between F50 (clonal expansion) and ExV (chaos), using BLOSUM62-based TCRdist between CDR3 peptides within each V-J. Welch's t-statistics and random forest reduced just over 500 V-J features to 10 to 15, which were used in a naive Bayes classifier (R e1071). The public reads were quality trimmed at Q25 with fastp and then assembled into clones with MiXCR by TCRdb, keeping productive beta chains. CDR3 protein sequences are deduplicated, and each keeps its most common genes and DNA. The V and J calls were determined by TCRdb, not by the authors. The sample table contains 250,000 to 300,000 distinct CDR3 sequences; only one count was recorded for roughly 13% of them. In total, the top ten clones hold 7.8% of the sample.

Hyperthyroidism patients were newly diagnosed, had a disease duration of under 2 months, and were aged 18 to 65 years. The study excluded patients with uncontrolled infections, other autoimmune diseases, pregnancy or lactation. Clinical symptoms, serum thyroxine and TRAb, thyroid ultrasound, and orbital computed tomography formed the basis for the diagnoses. Blood from progressor patients was drawn when they were first diagnosed with hyperthyroidism, before any ophthalmopathy symptoms appeared. PBMCs were separated from under 12 ml of fresh peripheral blood using Ficoll-Paque density gradient centrifugation. Progressor patients were first diagnosed with Graves' hyperthyroidism and then developed ophthalmopathy during follow-up. Total RNA was extracted with Trizol reagent, and quality was checked on an Agilent 2100 Bioanalyzer.

The specimen was blood. The source of this sequence is a woman younger than 45 with Graves' hyperthyroidism that later progressed to Graves' ophthalmopathy. The chain joins TRBV29-1 to TRBJ1-2; no D gene call is confident. The sequence in DNA is TGCAGCGTTGAAGGCCTGGGCAGCTATGGCTACACCTTC. This gives the protein CSVEGLGSYGYTF.